Reported below is one T cell receptor (beta chain). Trimming cost V 7 bases and J 5 bases, with 14 bases left between them. The CDR3 runs to 13 residues. Followed longitudinally, the Seattle patients had been enrolled during active infection. This sample is drawn from a study of blood T cell repertoires in COVID-19. Study-level background: COVID-19 samples collected from the United States, Italy and Spain covered acute and convalescent phases. Sources were T cells, B-cell-depleted T cells, or PBMCs; the material itself was cDNA or gDNA.

Original handling: How many nucleated cells were present was estimated from reference gene primer amplification. TCRdb's table, derived via immunoSEQ multiplex PCR, lists solely in-frame clones and lacks some. The D gene and trimming were derived from the DNA, and the V and J assignments and clone size from that table. The sample holds some 160,000 clones, 80% to 90% seen once. The sample consisted of peripheral blood. The sequence was obtained from a woman of 80 years or more with COVID-19, enrolled during active disease. V and J are TRBV12-3 or TRBV12-4 and TRBJ2-5; D gene uncertain. CDR3 sequence (DNA): TGTGCCAGCACCCCGCTGGCAACGGAGACCCAGTACTTC. Encoded protein: CASTPLATETQYF.